Sequencing of this TCR beta chain was carried out in a study of cytomegalovirus exposure and HLA in healthy donors. Study-wide background: Around 80 million unique TCR sequences came from HLA-typed donors in an early release. Findings of the study overall: In a later analysis, V- and J-gene trimming of beta chains associated with a DCLRE1C missense variant, replicated independently. The records held CMV serostatus as the only immune exposure information. According to the study, around 150 TCR beta chains were cytomegalovirus-associated.

Germline V gene data show CDR1 as SGHVS and CDR2 as FNYEAQ. V lost 6 bases and J 5 bases, leaving 13 bases between the germline ends. CDR3 size: 13 residues. As to this clone: The target antigen is unknown.

PCR involved 60 Vbeta and 13 Jbeta primers. Produced via immunoSEQ multiplex PCR; TCRdb's table is partial and in-frame only. Here the sample spans 130,000 to 150,000 clones, 60% to 85% being singletons. Input material: PBMCs. This clonotype was sampled from a woman aged 40-49 years in good health and CMV-seropositive. The V call is TRBV7-6, the J call TRBJ1-1; TRBD1 is a possible D gene (6 bases). CDR3 loop: CASRLRGWTEAFF. CDR3 DNA: TGTGCCAGCAGACTGAGGGGGTGGACTGAAGCTTTCTTT.